Each of the 17 T cell receptor beta chains below was sequenced from the same sample in a study of blood T cell repertoires in COVID-19. TCRdb's table, derived via immunoSEQ multiplex PCR, lists solely in-frame clones and lacks some. The data contain about 130,000 clones, about nine tenths of them singletons. Sequencing input: peripheral blood. The receptor set was obtained from a man aged 45 to 65 with active COVID-19.

This clone was counted once. This chain uses TRBV18 with TRBJ2-3; perhaps TRBD2 as D (5 bases). Germline V gene data show CDR1 as KGHSH and CDR2 as LQKENI. This CDR3 is built from 15 residues. Trimming cost V 2 bases and J 0 bases, with 9 bases left between them. CDR3 loop: CASSPRAVSTDTQYF. Written as DNA, the CDR3 is TGTGCCAGCTCACCAAGAGCGGTTAGCACAGATACGCAGTATTTT. Drawing the rest from reference TRBV18 and TRBJ2-3, the complete variable domain is NAGVMQNPRHLVRRRGQEARLRCSPMKGHSHVYWYRQLPEEGLKFMVYLQKENIIDESGMPKERFSAEFPKEGPSILRIQQVVRGDSAAYFCASSPRAVSTDTQYFGPGTRLTVL.

The genes are TRBV2 and TRBJ1-2; 7 bases match TRBD1. This CDR3 has 14 amino acids. Germline values: CDR1 SNHLY, CDR2 FYNNEI. The J segment lost 8 bases and the V segment lost 0 bases, leaving 6 bases of the junction unmatched. CDR3 bases: TGTGCCAGCAGTGAAGCTAGACAGGGACAGGGCTACACCTTC. Protein product: CASSEARQGQGYTF. The variable domain in full, completed from reference TRBV2 and TRBJ1-2, reads EPEVTQTPSHQVTQMGQEVILRCVPISNHLYFYWYRQILGQKVEFLVSFYNNEISEKSEIFDDQFSVERPDGSNFTLKIRSTKLEDSAMYFCASSEARQGQGYTFGSGTRLTVV.

The chain joins TRBV5-1 to TRBJ1-1; tentative D call: TRBD1 (5 bases). Trimming shortened V by 4 bases and J by 1 base, and 11 bases separated the two germline ends. The CDR3 spans 14 residues. The germline V gene encodes CDR1 SGHRS and CDR2 YFSETQ. Here the CDR3 DNA reads TGCGCCAGCAGCGCGGGACGGAGGAACACTGAAGCTTTCTTT. Its protein is CASSAGRRNTEAFF.

The J gene is TRBJ1-1, the V gene TRBV19; D is possibly TRBD1 (6 bases). Trimming removed 3 bases at V and 11 bases at J, with 13 bases between. The germline V gene has CDR1 LNHDA and CDR2 SQIVND (reference sequence). There are 12 residues in the CDR3. CDR3 sequence (DNA): TGTGCCAGTAGTATTGTGGACAGTAAGGCTTTCTTT. It yields the protein CASSIVDSKAFF.

J is TRBJ1-2 and V is TRBV7-2; perhaps TRBD1 as D (5 bases). Germline CDR1 is SGHTA and CDR2 is FQGNSA. The V end lost 5 bases, the J end lost 2 bases, and 9 bases lay between the germline ends. CDR3 length: 13 amino acids. CDR3 nucleotides: TGTGCCAGCAGCGCGACAGTAAACTATGGCTACACCTTC. Protein: CASSATVNYGYTF. Full variable domain (outside the CDR3, taken from reference TRBV7-2 and TRBJ1-2): GAGVSQSPSNKVTEKGKDVELRCDPISGHTALYWYRQSLGQGLEFLIYFQGNSAPDKSGLPSDRFSAERTGGSVSTLTIQRTQQEDSAVYLCASSATVNYGYTFGSGTRLTVV.

The chain recombines TRBV12-5 with TRBJ2-1; no reliable D call. V was trimmed by 4 bases and J by 9 bases, leaving 10 bases between them. Germline lookup yields CDR1 LGHNT and CDR2 FRNRAP. The CDR3 has 12 amino acids. CDR3 loop: CASGSLPGEQFF. The CDR3 bases are TGTGCTAGTGGTTCACTGCCAGGTGAGCAGTTCTTC.

V gene TRBV7-3 combines with J gene TRBJ2-1; 13 nucleotides line up with TRBD2. CDR3 length equals 15 residues. CDR1 SGHTA and CDR2 FQGTGA come from the germline V gene. V shed 4 bases and J 8 bases; nucleotides not matched to a gene: 5. The CDR3 sequence: CASSSTSGGVDEQFF. CDR3 in DNA: TGTGCCAGCAGCTCTACTAGCGGGGGGGTCGATGAGCAGTTCTTC.

The chain has TRBV19 and TRBJ2-2; 13 positions agree with TRBD2. Germline V lookup: CDR1 LNHDA, CDR2 SQIVND (reference sequence). J lost 5 bases, V lost 7 bases, and 10 bases had no gene match. The CDR3 runs 17 residues. CDR3: CASKGLAGVSETGELFF. The CDR3 DNA sequence: TGTGCCAGTAAAGGACTAGCGGGAGTTTCGGAAACCGGGGAGCTGTTTTTT.

The rearrangement uses TRBV6-5 and TRBJ1-2; D is uncertain. V was shortened by 2 bases and J by 8 bases, with 12 bases between the two germline ends. CDR1 is MNHEY, CDR2 SVGAGI, per germline. This CDR3 is built from 13 residues. CDR3 residues: CASSYREEGGYTF. CDR3 DNA sequence: TGTGCCAGCAGTTACAGGGAGGAGGGAGGCTACACCTTC.

This clone was recorded only once. The J gene is TRBJ2-5, the V gene TRBV15, with a weak D call TRBD2 (6 bases). Germline V gene lookup returns CDR1 LNHNV and CDR2 YYDKDF (reference sequence). This CDR3 comprises 14 residues. V lost 1 base to trimming and J lost 3 bases, with 9 bases between them. The CDR3 coding sequence is TGTGCCACCAGCAGAGTCGCGGGAAAAGAGACCCAGTACTTC. Protein: CATSRVAGKETQYF.

The CDR3 nucleotides read TGCGCCAGCAGCCTCCTGACTAGCGGGGTGGGGGAGACCCAGTACTTC. It is translated as CASSLLTSGVGETQYF. This chain joins TRBV5-1 and TRBJ2-5, with 11 nucleotides matching TRBD2. In germline, CDR1 is SGHRS, CDR2 YFSETQ. V lost 4 bases and J lost 5; bases outside the gene matches: 10. There are 16 residues in the CDR3.

This clone was recorded a few times. V is TRBV10-1 and J is TRBJ1-1; 8 nucleotides align to TRBD1. Germline CDR1 and CDR2: WNHNN and SYGVQD (reference sequence). With V trimmed by 6 bases and J by 1 base, 4 bases remained unmatched. The CDR3 loop spans 14 amino acids. The CDR3 nucleotides are TGCGCCAGCAGGGCCGGGACAGGGAACACTGAAGCTTTCTTT. Translated, it gives CASRAGTGNTEAFF.

This chain joins TRBV3-1 (or the pseudogene TRBV3-2) and TRBJ1-1, with a possible D match to TRBD1 (6 bases). This CDR3 is 13 amino acids long. Trimming removed 2 bases from V and 6 bases from J, with 10 bases in between. The germline V gene has CDR1 LGHDT and CDR2 YNNKEL (reference sequence). CDR3 amino acids: CASSQRNRAEAFF. CDR3 in DNA: TGTGCCAGCAGCCAACGGAACAGGGCTGAAGCTTTCTTT.

A single count supports this clone. This chain links TRBV18 with TRBJ2-7; 10 positions agree with TRBD2. Germline CDR1 is KGHSH and CDR2 is LQKENI. The CDR3 is made up of 15 amino acids. The V gene end was trimmed by 6 bases and the J gene end by 0 bases; junction bases not matched to a gene: 5. DNA of the CDR3: TGTGCCAGCTCGCTAGCGGGGGAGAGCTCCTACGAGCAGTACTTC. Encoded protein: CASSLAGESSYEQYF.

The chain carries TRBV12-3 or TRBV12-4 and TRBJ2-1, with a tentative D call TRBD2 (5 bases). The CDR3 sequence is 12 residues long. V lost 3 bases, J lost 10 bases, and 10 bases lay in between. The DNA for the CDR3 is TGTGCCAGCAGTTTTCTGGGAGTGGAGCAGTTCTTC. Translated: CASSFLGVEQFF.

The V call is TRBV25-1, the J call TRBJ1-5; a possible D gene is TRBD1 (6 bases). Trimming left V 6 bases short and J 4 bases short, with 16 bases between. The CDR3 runs 15 residues. Germline V lookup: CDR1 MGHDK, CDR2 SYGVNS. CDR3 coding DNA: TGTGCCAGCAGGGGGACCGGGACAAATAATCAGCCCCAGCATTTT. Its translation is CASRGTGTNNQPQHF.

This clone showed up just once. The chain employs TRBV5-8 and TRBJ2-3; 9 bases are a match to TRBD1. This CDR3 region has 15 residues. The J segment lost 4 bases and the V segment lost 3 bases, leaving 6 bases of the junction unmatched. Germline values: CDR1 SGHTS, CDR2 YDEGEE. This CDR3 is CASSWGDRAPDTQYF. DNA of the CDR3: TGTGCCAGCAGCTGGGGGGACAGGGCCCCAGATACGCAGTATTTT.